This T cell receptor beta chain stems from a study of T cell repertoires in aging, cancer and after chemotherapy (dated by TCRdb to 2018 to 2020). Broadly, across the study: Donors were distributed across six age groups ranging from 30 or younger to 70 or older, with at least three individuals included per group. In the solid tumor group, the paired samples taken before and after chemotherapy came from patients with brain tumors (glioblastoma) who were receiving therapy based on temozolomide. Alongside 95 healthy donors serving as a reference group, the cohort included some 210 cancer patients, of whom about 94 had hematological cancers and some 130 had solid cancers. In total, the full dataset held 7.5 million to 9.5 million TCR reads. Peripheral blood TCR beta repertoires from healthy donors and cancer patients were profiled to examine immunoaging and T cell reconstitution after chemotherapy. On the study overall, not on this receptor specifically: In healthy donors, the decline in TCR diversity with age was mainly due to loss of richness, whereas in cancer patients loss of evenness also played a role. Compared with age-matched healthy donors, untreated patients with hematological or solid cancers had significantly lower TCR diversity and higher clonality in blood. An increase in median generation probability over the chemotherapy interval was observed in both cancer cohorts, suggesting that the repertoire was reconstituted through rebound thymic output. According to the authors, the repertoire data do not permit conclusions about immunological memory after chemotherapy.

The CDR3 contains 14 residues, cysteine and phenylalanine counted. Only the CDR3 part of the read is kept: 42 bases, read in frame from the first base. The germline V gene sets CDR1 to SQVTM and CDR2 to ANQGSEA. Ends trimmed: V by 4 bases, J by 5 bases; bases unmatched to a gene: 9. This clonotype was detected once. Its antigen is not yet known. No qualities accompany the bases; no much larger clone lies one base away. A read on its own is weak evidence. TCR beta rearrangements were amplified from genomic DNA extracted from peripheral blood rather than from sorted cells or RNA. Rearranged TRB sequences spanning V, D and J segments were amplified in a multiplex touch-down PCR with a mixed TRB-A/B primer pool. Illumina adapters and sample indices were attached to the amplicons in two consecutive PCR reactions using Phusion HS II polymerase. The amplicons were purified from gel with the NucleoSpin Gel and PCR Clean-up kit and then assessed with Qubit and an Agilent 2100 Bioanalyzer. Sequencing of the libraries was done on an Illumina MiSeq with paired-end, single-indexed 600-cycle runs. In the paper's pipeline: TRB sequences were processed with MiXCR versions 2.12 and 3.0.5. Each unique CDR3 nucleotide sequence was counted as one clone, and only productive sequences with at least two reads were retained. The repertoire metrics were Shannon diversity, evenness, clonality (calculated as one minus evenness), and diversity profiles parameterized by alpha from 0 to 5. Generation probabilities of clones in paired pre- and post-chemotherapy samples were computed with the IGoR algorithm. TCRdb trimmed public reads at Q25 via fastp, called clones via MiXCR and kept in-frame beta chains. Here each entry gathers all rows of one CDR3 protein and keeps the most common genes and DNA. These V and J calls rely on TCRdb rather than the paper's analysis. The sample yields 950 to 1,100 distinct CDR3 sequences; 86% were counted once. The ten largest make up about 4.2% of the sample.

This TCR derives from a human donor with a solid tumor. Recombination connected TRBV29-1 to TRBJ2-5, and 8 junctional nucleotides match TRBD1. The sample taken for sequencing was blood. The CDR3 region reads CSVGGAGGYETQYF. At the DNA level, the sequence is TGCAGCGTTGGGGGGGCAGGGGGCTATGAGACCCAGTACTTC.